The present T cell receptor (beta chain) was sequenced within a study of blood T cells in healthy people across ages. The sample holds a few counts of this clonotype. The use of a sample-barcoded 5' primer and a J-beta primer mix characterized a second PCR of 7 to 11 cycles. A single record per CDR3 protein comes from TCRdb applying MiXCR to the 5' RACE reads. The profile shows about 930,000 distinct CDR3 sequences, 25% to 35% of them singletons. This CDR3 region has 15 residues. The V gene end was trimmed by 3 bases and the J gene end by 6 bases; junction bases not matched to a gene: 11. Germline V lookup: CDR1 SGHRS, CDR2 YFSETQ. These data were also reused for a study on T cells of mothers and their children.

The chain links TRBV5-1 to TRBJ2-7; 8 nucleotides align to TRBD1. This sequence was found in a woman aged 40 to 49 in good health. The specimen sequenced was blood. The CDR3 DNA reads as TGCGCCAGCAGCTCCTCCGGGACAGGTCTTATCGAGCAGTACTTC. It specifies CASSSSGTGLIEQYF.